Listed here are 4 T cell receptor beta chains from one sample, sequenced in a study of T cells in localized non-small cell lung cancer. TCRdb's table, derived via immunoSEQ multiplex PCR, lists solely in-frame clones and lacks some. The sample includes around 64,000 clones, 75% to 85% of them seen just once. The material was PBMCs, obtained before any cancer treatment. The receptors were sampled from a man aged 35-69 years with stage II lung adenocarcinoma.

This chain links TRBV19 with TRBJ2-5; perhaps TRBD2 as D (6 bases). The length of the CDR3 is 16 residues. CDR1 and CDR2 (germline): LNHDA, SQIVND (reference sequence). Deletions cut 4 bases from V and 2 bases from J, with 17 bases between. The chain's CDR3 is CASSRRDWGLQETQYF. The CDR3 DNA sequence: TGTGCCAGTAGTAGGCGGGATTGGGGCCTTCAAGAGACCCAGTACTTC.

CDR3 bases: TGCAGTTATCTGGACAGGGGGCTTGTAGAGACCCAGTACTTC. Translating gives CSYLDRGLVETQYF. The rearrangement links TRBV29-1 to TRBJ2-5, with 11 bases that match TRBD1. This CDR3 has 14 amino acids. Germline V CDR1 and CDR2: SQVTM, ANQGSEA.

Comment on this clone: Other DNA sequences in this specimen translate into the identical CDR3. The V call is TRBV11-3, the J call TRBJ1-3; 8 bases agree with TRBD1. CDR1 is SGHNT and CDR2 is YENEEA in the germline V gene. The J segment lost 3 bases and the V segment lost 5 bases, leaving 3 bases of the junction unmatched. The CDR3 has 14 residues. The CDR3: CASSPRGLGNTIYF. The CDR3 DNA reads TGTGCCAGCAGCCCCAGGGGGCTTGGAAACACCATATATTTT.

This chain uses TRBV4-1 with TRBJ1-4; D not certain. V was clipped by 7 bases and J by 6 bases, with 15 bases between them. Germline lookup yields CDR1 MGHRA and CDR2 YSYEKL. This CDR3 is 14 amino acids long. In DNA, the CDR3 is TGCGCCAGCACGCCGGGAGTCTCGGATGAAAAACTGTTTTTT. Translated, it gives CASTPGVSDEKLFF.